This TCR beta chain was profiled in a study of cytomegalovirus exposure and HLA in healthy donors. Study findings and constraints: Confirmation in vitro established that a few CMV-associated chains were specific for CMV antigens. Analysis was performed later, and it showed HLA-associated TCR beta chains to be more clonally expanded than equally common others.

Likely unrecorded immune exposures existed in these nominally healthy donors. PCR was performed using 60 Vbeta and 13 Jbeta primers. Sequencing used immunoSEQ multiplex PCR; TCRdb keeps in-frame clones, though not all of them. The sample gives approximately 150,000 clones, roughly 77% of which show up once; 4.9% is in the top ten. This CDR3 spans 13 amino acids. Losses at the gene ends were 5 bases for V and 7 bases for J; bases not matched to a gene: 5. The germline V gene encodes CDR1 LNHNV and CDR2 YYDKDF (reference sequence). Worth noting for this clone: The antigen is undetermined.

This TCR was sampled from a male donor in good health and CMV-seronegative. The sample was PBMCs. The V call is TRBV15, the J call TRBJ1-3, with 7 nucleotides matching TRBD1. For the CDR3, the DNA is TGTGCCACCAGCTTTGGACAGGCGAACACCATATATTTT. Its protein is CATSFGQANTIYF.